What follows are 13 T cell receptor beta chains derived from one specimen sequenced in a study of cytomegalovirus exposure and HLA in healthy donors. The PCR ran on 60 Vbeta and 13 Jbeta primers. Assay: immunoSEQ multiplex PCR; the TCRdb copy retains only in-frame clones and omits some. Recorded for this sample: 150,000 to 200,000 clones. The sequenced material came from PBMCs. These receptors originate from a man under 40 in good health and CMV-seronegative.

This chain links TRBV27 with TRBJ1-3; D not certain. V was shortened by 4 bases and J by 3 bases, with 7 bases between the two germline ends. The CDR3 covers 13 residues. Germline-derived CDR1 and CDR2 are MNHEY and SMNVEV (reference sequence). CDR3 loop: CASSWASGNTIYF. CDR3 DNA: TGTGCCAGCAGTTGGGCCAGTGGAAACACCATATATTTT.

The rearrangement uses TRBV29-1 and TRBJ1-3; the D is unclear. V dropped 3 bases and J dropped 1 base, with 16 bases sitting between them. The CDR3 sequence is 16 residues long. Germline V CDR1 and CDR2: SQVTM, ANQGSEA. CDR3 coding DNA: TGCAGCGTTGAGAGTGCCCCGCGGATGTCTGGAAACACCATATATTTT. Its protein product is CSVESAPRMSGNTIYF.

The chain's CDR3 is CATSRDFSPGGLSSNQPQHF. The CDR3 nucleotides are TGTGCCACCAGCAGAGATTTTTCCCCAGGGGGCCTCTCAAGCAATCAGCCCCAGCATTTT. The chain combines TRBV15 with TRBJ1-5; 8 bases align to TRBD1. Germline V CDR1 and CDR2: LNHNV, YYDKDF (reference sequence). V was pared by 0 bases and J by 1 base, with 14 bases of the junction left unmatched. The CDR3 consists of 20 residues.

The chain uses TRBV4-3 and TRBJ1-5, with TRBD1 identical over 8 bases. CDR3 length: 15 amino acids. The junction had 1 base not matched to a gene; V was cut back by 3 bases and J by 0 bases. Germline CDR1 LGHNA, CDR2 YSLEER. The CDR3 region is CASSHDRGSNQPQHF. The CDR3 DNA is TGCGCCAGCAGCCACGACAGGGGTAGCAATCAGCCCCAGCATTTT.

J is TRBJ2-3 and V is TRBV5-1; the match to TRBD1 covers 8 bases. Germline trimming cut 2 bases from V and 9 bases from J; bases unmatched to any gene: 11. CDR1 is SGHRS and CDR2 is YFSETQ in the germline V gene. The CDR3 is 15 residues long. CDR3 in DNA: TGCGCCAGCAGCTTAGGACAGGGCCAGGAAGGAACGCAGTATTTT. This encodes CASSLGQGQEGTQYF.

The rearrangement links TRBV27 to TRBJ2-7; 7 positions match TRBD1. Per germline, CDR1 MNHEY and CDR2 SMNVEV (reference sequence). This CDR3 is built from 15 residues. V shed 4 bases, J shed 7 bases, and the junction held 13 bases outside the gene matches. The CDR3 spells CASSSLPTGLQEQYF. The CDR3 DNA is TGTGCCAGCAGTTCCCTTCCGACAGGGCTCCAAGAGCAGTACTTC.

The chain has TRBV6-1 and TRBJ2-3, with 9 bases identical to TRBD1. Trimming removed 6 bases from V and 4 bases from J; junction bases left unmatched: 5. Germline assignment: CDR1 MNHNS and CDR2 SASEGT. The CDR3 contains 14 residues. The CDR3 DNA is TGTGCCAGCAGCGGGACAGGGTGGCCAGATACGCAGTATTTT. Translating it yields CASSGTGWPDTQYF.

The chain's CDR3 is CASSDTGGDPYEQYF. CDR3 coding DNA: TGCGCCAGCAGTGATACAGGGGGTGATCCCTACGAGCAGTACTTC. This chain uses TRBV10-1 with TRBJ2-7; TRBD1 matches at 8 bases. Unmatched junction bases numbered 6, after V lost 3 bases and J lost 2 bases. Germline CDR1 is WNHNN and CDR2 is SYGVQD (reference sequence). This CDR3 has 15 amino acids.

The chain combines TRBV5-1 with TRBJ1-4; 8 nucleotides line up with TRBD1. V dropped 3 bases and J dropped 5; count of bases not matched to a gene: 9. Germline V gene sequence: CDR1 SGHRS, CDR2 YFSETQ. CDR3 length: 16 residues. CDR3 nucleotides: TGCGCCAGCAGCTACTTTCGCCAGGGGGCAAATGAAAAACTGTTTTTT. Translating gives CASSYFRQGANEKLFF.

J is TRBJ2-5 and V is TRBV9; the match to TRBD2 covers 7 bases. The CDR3 sequence is 16 residues long. Germline V CDR1 and CDR2: SGDLS, YYNGEE. J gave up 1 base and V 0 bases, and 6 bases lay outside the gene matches. This chain's CDR3 is CASSVGEGLVQETQYF. CDR3 bases: TGTGCCAGCAGCGTAGGGGAAGGACTAGTCCAAGAGACCCAGTACTTC.

The V call is TRBV28, the J call TRBJ2-3, with 7 positions matching TRBD2. Losses at the gene ends were 2 bases for V and 2 bases for J; bases not matched to a gene: 7. Per the germline V gene, CDR1 is MDHEN and CDR2 is SYDVKM. CDR3 size: 16 residues. CDR3 amino acids: CASSLSWGGSTDTQYF. CDR3 DNA sequence: TGTGCCAGCAGTTTAAGTTGGGGAGGGTCCACAGATACGCAGTATTTT.

The gene calls are TRBV13 and TRBJ2-2; TRBD1 might be the D (6 bases). V was cut by 6 bases and J by 6 bases, with 14 bases left in between. The CDR3 length is 14 residues. CDR1 is PRHDT and CDR2 is FYEKMQ in the germline V gene (reference sequence). CDR3 in DNA: TGTGCCAGCAGACAGGGTCTTCTCGCCGGGGAGCTGTTTTTT. It translates to CASRQGLLAGELFF.

V and J are TRBV6-6 and TRBJ2-7; 8 nucleotides line up with TRBD2. V shed 0 bases, J shed 1 base, and the junction held 5 bases outside the gene matches. Germline values: CDR1 MNHNY, CDR2 SVGAGI (reference sequence). This CDR3 has 16 amino acids. CDR3 sequence: CASSYSGTSGSYEQYF. Here the CDR3 DNA reads TGTGCCAGCAGTTACTCTGGCACTAGCGGATCCTACGAGCAGTACTTC.